This T cell receptor beta chain was observed in a study of cytomegalovirus exposure and HLA in healthy donors. PCR used 60 Vbeta primers and 13 Jbeta primers. Measured with immunoSEQ multiplex PCR; TCRdb has only the in-frame clones, and not every one. The sample has 200,000 to 250,000 clones; around four fifths are singletons. Germline loops: CDR1 MNHNS, CDR2 SASEGT. The CDR3 totals 19 residues. V shed 3 bases, J shed 2 bases, and the junction held 16 bases outside the gene matches. This receptor was identified in a boy between 2 and 10 years old in good health and CMV-seronegative. The specimen was PBMCs. The chain uses TRBV6-1 and TRBJ1-5; TRBD1 matches at 7 bases. CDR3 residues: CASSDPIHRDSLCNQPQHF. CDR3 bases: TGTGCCAGCAGTGATCCAATTCACCGGGACAGTCTATGCAATCAGCCCCAGCATTTT.